The 27 T cell receptor beta chains below come from one sample, sequenced in a study of T-cell reconstitution after alpha-beta-depleted transplantation in children. The library targeted TCRbeta and was prepared with unique molecular identifiers. TCRdb processed the PCR reads anew with MiXCR; each CDR3 protein has one entry. This table has just under 550,000 distinct CDR3 sequences, about 18% appearing once. The input for sequencing was PBMCs from the stem cell graft donor, taken from the stem cell graft. The receptors were gathered from a human donor who donated a stem cell graft to a child with acute lymphoblastic leukemia.

This clonotype was observed a few times. The V call is TRBV7-9, the J call TRBJ2-2; D might be TRBD2 (6 bases). V was shortened by 5 bases and J by 5 bases, with 12 bases between the two germline ends. The CDR3 length is 14 residues. The germline V gene encodes CDR1 SEHNR and CDR2 FQNEAQ (reference sequence). CDR3 nucleotide sequence: TGTGCCAGCAGCGAACGACTAGTTACCGGGGAGCTGTTTTTT. Translating gives CASSERLVTGELFF.

The genes are TRBV7-3 and TRBJ2-5; 8 nucleotides line up with TRBD2. Germline V gives CDR1 SGHTA, CDR2 FQGTGA. This CDR3 has 14 amino acids. V was pared by 3 bases and J by 4 bases, with 4 bases of the junction left unmatched. For the CDR3, the DNA is TGTGCCAGCAGCTTCGGGGGGGTACGAGAGACCCAGTACTTC. Translation gives CASSFGGVRETQYF.

The chain carries TRBV12-3 or TRBV12-4 and TRBJ2-1, with TRBD2 identical over 10 bases. The length of the CDR3 is 15 residues. The junction had 5 bases not matched to a gene; V was cut back by 4 bases and J by 5 bases. The CDR3 spells CASSSPGLAHNEQFF. The CDR3, as DNA: TGTGCCAGCAGTTCACCGGGACTAGCGCACAATGAGCAGTTCTTC.

The chain carries TRBV7-6 and TRBJ1-1, with D possibly being TRBD1 (6 bases). V lost 5 bases to trimming and J lost 3 bases, with 16 bases between them. Germline loops: CDR1 SGHVS, CDR2 FNYEAQ. This CDR3 has 15 residues. The DNA for the CDR3 is TGTGCCAGCAGCGTAGGGGGGATGGGGCACACTGAAGCTTTCTTT. It encodes CASSVGGMGHTEAFF.

This clonotype was recorded a few times. The J gene is TRBJ2-1, the V gene TRBV6-5; D is uncertain. V lost 2 bases and J lost 0, with 5 bases in between. The germline V gene encodes CDR1 MNHEY and CDR2 SVGAGI. CDR3 length: 14 amino acids. CDR3 DNA: TGTGCCAGCAGTTACATGGGCTCCTACAATGAGCAGTTCTTC. The encoded protein is CASSYMGSYNEQFF.

The V and J genes are TRBV24-1 and TRBJ1-5; D is undetermined. CDR3 length: 14 amino acids. In germline, CDR1 is KGHDR, CDR2 SFDVKD. The germline V and J ends were trimmed by 6 bases and 3 bases, with 11 bases remaining between them. The CDR3 here is CATSSSTPNQPQHF. CDR3 DNA sequence: TGTGCCACCAGTTCCTCAACTCCCAATCAGCCCCAGCATTTT.

There are a few counts of this clonotype. The rearrangement uses TRBV6-5 and TRBJ2-1; no firm D call. The CDR3 length is 13 residues. V was cut by 2 bases and J by 9 bases, with 11 bases left in between. Germline CDR1 MNHEY, CDR2 SVGAGI. CDR3 coding DNA: TGTGCCAGCAGTTACCAAATGTATGGTGAGCAGTTCTTC. Protein sequence: CASSYQMYGEQFF.

The sample holds a few counts of this clonotype. The chain couples TRBV5-1 to TRBJ2-1; 8 bases align to TRBD2. CDR3 length: 15 amino acids. With V trimmed by 0 bases and J by 9 bases, 8 bases remained unmatched. Germline V gene data show CDR1 as SGHRS and CDR2 as YFSETQ. The chain's CDR3 is CASSLVEREWSEQFF. CDR3 in DNA: TGCGCCAGCAGCTTGGTTGAGCGGGAGTGGAGTGAGCAGTTCTTC.

The chain carries TRBV19 and TRBJ1-1; possibly TRBD1 for D (5 bases). The CDR3 extends over 17 amino acids. Germline CDR1 is LNHDA and CDR2 is SQIVND (reference sequence). V was trimmed by 6 bases and J by 1 base, leaving 21 bases between them. The CDR3 loop reads CASRLLTGGATNTEAFF. The DNA for the CDR3 is TGTGCCAGTAGGTTACTAACAGGAGGGGCCACGAACACTGAAGCTTTCTTT. Supplemented by reference TRBV19 and TRBJ1-1, the full variable domain reads DGGITQSPKYLFRKEGQNVTLSCEQNLNHDAMYWYRQDPGQGLRLIYYSQIVNDFQKGDIAEGYSVSREKKESFPLTVTSAQKNPTAFYLCASRLLTGGATNTEAFFGQGTRLTVV.

The chain carries TRBV27 and TRBJ2-7; D remains unclear. The germline V gene encodes CDR1 MNHEY and CDR2 SMNVEV (reference sequence). The CDR3 spans 11 residues. Trimming removed 6 bases at V and 5 bases at J, with 8 bases between. In DNA, the CDR3 is TGTGCCAGCAGATGGAGTAACGAGCAGTACTTC. Encoded protein: CASRWSNEQYF.

This clonotype has more than one count but fewer than ten. CDR3 amino acids: CSARDPNLGGRVYNEQFF. Here the CDR3 DNA reads TGCAGTGCTAGAGATCCAAACCTCGGCGGGAGGGTATACAATGAGCAGTTCTTC. This chain joins TRBV20-1 and TRBJ2-1; 9 bases fit TRBD2. The CDR3 runs to 18 residues. J was trimmed by 4 bases and V by 0 bases; bases with no gene match: 13. The germline gives CDR1 DFQATT, CDR2 SNEGSKA (reference sequence).

Here the CDR3 reads CASTPRQVGEQYF. Written as DNA, the CDR3 is TGTGCCAGCACGCCGCGACAGGTTGGCGAGCAGTACTTC. The chain links TRBV12-3 or TRBV12-4 to TRBJ2-7, with a tentative D call TRBD1 (6 bases). Trimming took 7 bases from V and 6 from J, leaving 16 bases between them. This CDR3 comprises 13 residues.

J is TRBJ1-5 and V is TRBV5-1; the match to TRBD1 covers 10 bases. The V gene's germline CDR1 is SGHRS and CDR2 YFSETQ. V trimming: 4 bases; J trimming: 5 bases; junction bases outside the gene matches: 3. CDR3 length: 14 residues. The CDR3 coding sequence is TGCGCCAGCAGCCCGGACAGGGGGTATCAGCCCCAGCATTTT. Translated, it gives CASSPDRGYQPQHF.

This clonotype was counted a few times. This rearrangement joins TRBV18 to TRBJ2-1; weak D call: TRBD2 (7 bases). The CDR3 runs 14 residues. The V and J ends lost 2 bases and 6 bases respectively, with 11 bases between them. Germline V gene sequence: CDR1 KGHSH, CDR2 LQKENI. CDR3 loop: CASSPVGGGNEQFF. For the CDR3, the DNA is TGTGCCAGCTCACCAGTAGGGGGGGGCAATGAGCAGTTCTTC.

The V call is TRBV7-8, the J call TRBJ2-1; possible D gene TRBD2, 5 bases. CDR3 length equals 17 residues. CDR1 and CDR2 (germline): SGHVS, FQNEAQ. Trimming pared 4 bases from V and 4 bases from J, leaving 20 bases between. CDR3 amino acids: CASSSLRTLDRYNEQFF. In DNA, the CDR3 is TGTGCCAGCAGCTCTCTAAGGACTCTCGACCGATACAATGAGCAGTTCTTC.

There are a few counts of this clonotype. The V gene is TRBV12-3 or TRBV12-4, the J gene TRBJ2-3; possibly TRBD2 for D (5 bases). Trimming removed 6 bases at V and 1 base at J, with 11 bases between. The CDR3 is made up of 14 amino acids. The CDR3 sequence: CASSYAGRTDTQYF. As DNA, the CDR3 is TGTGCCAGCAGCTATGCGGGCCGCACAGATACGCAGTATTTT.

This clonotype was counted at least ten times. The J gene is TRBJ1-3, the V gene TRBV28; D gene unclear. Germline CDR1 reads MDHEN; CDR2 reads SYDVKM. The ends were cut back, 2 bases at V and 4 bases at J, with 3 bases in the middle. The CDR3 length is 12 residues. CDR3 loop: CASSLPGNTIYF. The CDR3 nucleotides are TGTGCCAGCAGTTTACCGGGAAACACCATATATTTT.

A remark on this clonotype: This may stem from a read error, because a much larger clone lies one nucleotide away. The J gene is TRBJ2-5, the V gene TRBV5-1; D uncertain. Per the germline V gene, CDR1 is SGHRS and CDR2 is YFSETQ. This CDR3 has 12 amino acids. Trimming removed 6 bases from V and 1 base from J, with 7 bases in between. Here the CDR3 reads CASIFLQETQYF. The CDR3 DNA sequence: TGCGCCAGCATCTTTCTCCAAGAGACCCAGTACTTC.

This clonotype turned up a few times. The chain carries TRBV5-1 and TRBJ2-7, with 10 bases identical to TRBD2. The CDR3 covers 16 residues. Trimming cost V 5 bases and J 5 bases; bases outside gene matches: 13. The germline V gene encodes CDR1 SGHRS and CDR2 YFSETQ. The CDR3 DNA reads TGCGCCAGCAGTTTTGGCCGGCTAGCGGGAGCTAACGAGCAGTACTTC. It encodes CASSFGRLAGANEQYF.

The rearrangement links TRBV24-1 to TRBJ1-1; D might be TRBD1 (6 bases). The CDR3 totals 14 residues. Germline assignment: CDR1 KGHDR and CDR2 SFDVKD. The germline V and J ends were trimmed by 12 bases and 4 bases, with 20 bases remaining between them. In nucleotides, the CDR3 is TGTGCCCCCGGGGGGGCTGGGGAGGGCACTGAAGCTTTCTTT. As protein: CAPGGAGEGTEAFF.

This chain links TRBV5-1 with TRBJ2-3; 14 nucleotides align to TRBD2. Unmatched junction bases numbered 3, after V lost 2 bases and J lost 4 bases. The CDR3 extends over 16 amino acids. Germline values: CDR1 SGHRS, CDR2 YFSETQ. The DNA of the CDR3 is TGCGCCAGCAGCTTAGGGACTAGCGGGGGCTCAGATACGCAGTATTTT. Its protein product is CASSLGTSGGSDTQYF.

V is TRBV20-1 and J is TRBJ2-1; 7 nucleotides agree with TRBD2. Trimming cost V 7 bases and J 6 bases; bases outside gene matches: 12. The CDR3 runs 14 residues. The germline gives CDR1 DFQATT, CDR2 SNEGSKA (reference sequence). This CDR3 reads CSGERSGNINEQFF. DNA of the CDR3: TGCAGTGGCGAGAGGAGCGGGAACATCAATGAGCAGTTCTTC.

This clonotype was counted at least ten times. The V and J genes are TRBV5-1 and TRBJ2-7, with D perhaps TRBD1 (6 bases). This CDR3 has 14 amino acids. V was trimmed by 2 bases and J by 0 bases, leaving 9 bases between them. Germline assignment: CDR1 SGHRS and CDR2 YFSETQ. CDR3: CASSFTGPSYEQYF. The CDR3 DNA is TGCGCCAGCAGCTTCACAGGGCCCTCCTACGAGCAGTACTTC.

The chain couples TRBV5-1 to TRBJ1-4; D is unresolved. Germline assignment: CDR1 SGHRS and CDR2 YFSETQ. Trimming took off 3 bases at V and 0 bases at J, with 9 bases between the two ends. This CDR3 region has 15 residues. The CDR3 coding sequence is TGCGCCAGCAGCTCCACCCTTTCAACTAATGAAAAACTGTTTTTT. This codes for CASSSTLSTNEKLFF.

The chain combines TRBV14 with TRBJ2-2, with TRBD2 matching 7 bases. V trimming: 4 bases; J trimming: 5 bases; junction bases outside the gene matches: 16. The CDR3 runs to 18 residues. Germline loops: CDR1 SGHDN, CDR2 FVKESK. CDR3 region: CASSRVTTAGVGTGELFF. CDR3 sequence (DNA): TGTGCCAGCAGCCGAGTTACTACGGCGGGAGTGGGGACCGGGGAGCTGTTTTTT.

This clonotype has a count of ten or more. The chain has TRBV10-3 and TRBJ2-7; D gene ambiguous. The V end was cut by 0 bases, the J end by 1 base, with 13 bases between. The CDR3 is 16 amino acids. Germline CDR1 ENHRY, CDR2 SYGVKD. CDR3 coding DNA: TGTGCCATCAGTGAGTCCTTGGGCGGTGGGTCCTACGAGCAGTACTTC. Protein product: CAISESLGGGSYEQYF.

This sequence joins TRBV5-1 and TRBJ2-5; D unresolved. The CDR3 consists of 14 residues. Germline CDR1 is SGHRS and CDR2 is YFSETQ. V lost 2 bases, J lost 5 bases, and 13 bases lay in between. The CDR3 here is CASSFPGLTETQYF. The CDR3 region has the DNA TGCGCCAGCAGCTTCCCCGGGCTTACGGAGACCCAGTACTTC.